The 7 T cell receptor beta chains listed next were all sequenced from one sample in a study of T cell repertoires in cytomegalovirus infection. The antigens these receptors bind are not known. A single record per CDR3 protein comes from TCRdb applying MiXCR to the reads. The sample yields around 540,000 distinct CDR3 sequences, roughly a third seen once. Specimen: cultured PBMCs, collected from culture after CMV antigen stimulation. The receptors originated from a human donor in good health (CMV status not recorded). Some clones in this sample may be carry-over from other donors' samples.

This clonotype was counted between two and nine times. The V call is TRBV6-5, the J call TRBJ2-5; 9 nucleotides match TRBD2. The CDR3 totals 16 residues. With 3 bases clipped from V and 0 bases from J, the junction kept 5 bases outside the gene matches. Germline V gene sequence: CDR1 MNHEY, CDR2 SVGAGI. In nucleotides, the CDR3 is TGTGCCAGCAGTTATCTCTCTAGCGGGAACCAAGAGACCCAGTACTTC. It codes for CASSYLSSGNQETQYF.

V and J are TRBV4-2 and TRBJ2-1, with 11 bases identical to TRBD2. From germline, CDR1 is LGHNA and CDR2 YNFKEQ. The CDR3 loop spans 14 amino acids. J lost 9 bases, V lost 5 bases, and 6 bases had no gene match. CDR3 in amino acids: CASSELAGEGEQFF. CDR3 nucleotide sequence: TGTGCCAGCAGCGAACTAGCGGGAGAAGGTGAGCAGTTCTTC.

A few counts support this clonotype. The J gene is TRBJ2-3, the V gene TRBV27, with 14 bases matching TRBD2. The ends lost 4 bases at V and 6 bases at J; junction bases unmatched: 12. This CDR3 has 18 residues. Germline assignment: CDR1 MNHEY and CDR2 SMNVEV (reference sequence). The CDR3 loop is CASSSFNRLAGGSDTQYF. The CDR3, as DNA: TGTGCCAGCAGTTCCTTTAATCGACTAGCGGGAGGGTCCGATACGCAGTATTTT.

The chain employs TRBV6-5 and TRBJ2-7, with D possibly TRBD1 on 6 matching bases. This CDR3 has 13 residues. The germline gives CDR1 MNHEY, CDR2 SVGAGI. V was cut by 2 bases and J by 6 bases, with 11 bases left in between. CDR3 region: CASSYRRGGEQYF. The CDR3 coding sequence is TGTGCCAGCAGTTACCGCAGGGGCGGCGAGCAGTACTTC.

The J gene is TRBJ2-5, the V gene TRBV5-4; tentative D call: TRBD1 (5 bases). The CDR3 extends over 13 amino acids. V was clipped by 3 bases and J by 3 bases, with 9 bases between them. Germline CDR1 reads SGHNT; CDR2 reads YYREEE (reference sequence). CDR3 protein: CASSSSGKETQYF. The CDR3 DNA sequence: TGTGCCAGCAGCTCCTCAGGGAAAGAGACCCAGTACTTC.

The chain couples TRBV9 to TRBJ2-3, with 7 bases that match TRBD1. V was clipped by 3 bases and J by 5 bases; unmatched bases: 6. The CDR3 loop spans 14 amino acids. Germline CDR1 reads SGDLS; CDR2 reads YYNGEE. This CDR3 reads CASSAPTGIDTQYF. The CDR3 nucleotides read TGTGCCAGCAGCGCCCCGACAGGGATAGATACGCAGTATTTT.

The V call is TRBV20-1, the J call TRBJ2-7; the D gene is possibly TRBD2 (5 bases). Trimming took off 5 bases at V and 7 bases at J, with 12 bases between the two ends. This CDR3 has 11 amino acids. Germline loops: CDR1 DFQATT, CDR2 SNEGSKA (reference sequence). The DNA of the CDR3 is TGCAGTGCTTGGGCGGGCGAGGAGCAGTACTTC. It translates to CSAWAGEEQYF.